A selection of T cell receptor beta chains follows, all from one sample in a study of control samples from healthy donors and cancer patients. The table came from immunoSEQ multiplex PCR; TCRdb's copy has only in-frame clones and leaves some out. The data hold tens of thousands of clones, with 83% observed a single time. The sample consisted of blood. The receptors stem from a man aged 60-69 years in good health. Both conserved end residues are part of each CDR3. D genes are given only for firm matches. Clone size is not always given. Where it is, it says once, few, many or a class for expanded clones.

J: TRBJ2-5
D: TRBD1
size: NA
V: TRBV19
DNA: TGTGCCAGTAGTATCTACGGACAGGAAGGGGAGACCCAGTACTTC
CDR3: CASSIYGQEGETQYF

J: TRBJ1-1
D: NA
size: once
V: TRBV2
DNA: TGTGCCAGCAATCGGGTAGAGGGCACTGAAGCTTTCTTT
CDR3: CASNRVEGTEAFF

J: TRBJ1-5
D: NA
size: NA
V: TRBV6-2/TRBV6-3
DNA: TGTGCCAGCAGCTTGGGCCGCGATCAGCCCCAGCATTTT
CDR3: CASSLGRDQPQHF

J: TRBJ2-1
D: NA
size: NA
V: TRBV7-9
DNA: TGTGCCAGCGGACGAACAGGGCGCTCCTACAATGAGCAGTTCTTC
CDR3: CASGRTGRSYNEQFF

J: TRBJ2-7
D: TRBD2
size: NA
V: TRBV6-1
DNA: TGTGCCAGCAGTGAGGCTCTAGCGGGAGCAAAGTTCGAGCAGTACTTC
CDR3: CASSEALAGAKFEQYF

J: TRBJ2-1
D: NA
size: NA
V: TRBV7-9
DNA: TGTGCCAGCAGCTTACCCCAAAGCGGGCTAACTCACAATGAGCAGTTCTTC
CDR3: CASSLPQSGLTHNEQFF

J: TRBJ1-5
D: TRBD1
size: NA
V: TRBV7-8
DNA: TGTGCCAGCAGTCCTGGGACAGGGCGCAATCAGCCCCAGCATTTT
CDR3: CASSPGTGRNQPQHF

J: TRBJ1-6
D: NA
size: NA
V: TRBV6-5
DNA: TGTGCCAGCAACTCATTAGGGAGTAATTCACCCCTCCACTTT
CDR3: CASNSLGSNSPLHF

J: TRBJ2-5
D: NA
size: NA
V: TRBV2
DNA: TGTGCCAGCAGGGACCAAGAGACCCAGTACTTC
CDR3: CASRDQETQYF

J: TRBJ2-5
D: NA
size: NA
V: TRBV5-6
DNA: TGTGCCAGCAGCTTTGGCTCAGGTTCGTACCAAGAGACCCAGTACTTC
CDR3: CASSFGSGSYQETQYF

J: TRBJ1-5
D: NA
size: few
V: TRBV6-2/TRBV6-3
DNA: TGTGCCAGCAGTTACCGGTCTCTTAGCAATCAGCCCCAGCATTTT
CDR3: CASSYRSLSNQPQHF

J: TRBJ1-5
D: NA
size: NA
V: TRBV20-1
DNA: TGCAGTGCTAGTAGCGCAGCTTATAGCAATCAGCCCCAGCATTTT
CDR3: CSASSAAYSNQPQHF

J: TRBJ1-6
D: NA
size: NA
V: TRBV25-1
DNA: TGTGCCAGCAGTGAATGGGTCAACAATTCACCCCTCCACTTT
CDR3: CASSEWVNNSPLHF

J: TRBJ1-1
D: NA
size: NA
V: TRBV7-8
DNA: TGTGCCAGCAGCTTAGGGATGAACACTGAAGCTTTCTTT
CDR3: CASSLGMNTEAFF

J: TRBJ2-1
D: NA
size: NA
V: TRBV9
DNA: TGTGCCAGCAGCCCCCAGCCGGGACTGAGGAATGAGCAGTTCTTC
CDR3: CASSPQPGLRNEQFF

J: TRBJ1-2
D: NA
size: NA
V: TRBV19
DNA: TGTGCCAGTAAATCGGGCCTTTATGGCTACACCTTC
CDR3: CASKSGLYGYTF

J: TRBJ2-3
D: TRBD2
size: NA
V: TRBV28
DNA: TGTGCCAGCAGTACTCGGACTAGCGGGGGCACAGATACGCAGTATTTT
CDR3: CASSTRTSGGTDTQYF

J: TRBJ2-1
D: NA
size: NA
V: TRBV6-5
DNA: TGTGCCAGCAGCTCAACAGGGGGGGACTACAATGAGCAGTTCTTC
CDR3: CASSSTGGDYNEQFF

J: TRBJ2-7
D: NA
size: NA
V: TRBV14
DNA: TGTGCCAGCAGCCCTCTAGGGGGGAGTACCTACGAGCAGTACTTC
CDR3: CASSPLGGSTYEQYF

J: TRBJ2-2
D: TRBD1
size: NA
V: TRBV27
DNA: TGTGCCAGCAGTCCACCCGGGACAGAGAACACCGGGGAGCTGTTTTTT
CDR3: CASSPPGTENTGELFF

J: TRBJ2-1
D: TRBD2
size: NA
V: TRBV5-1
DNA: TGCGCCAGCAGCCCCCGGACTAGCGGGACCCCTTACAATGAGCAGTTCTTC
CDR3: CASSPRTSGTPYNEQFF

J: TRBJ2-2
D: NA
size: NA
V: TRBV27
DNA: TGTGCCAGCAGTAATGACAGGCTGAACACCGGGGAGCTGTTTTTT
CDR3: CASSNDRLNTGELFF

J: TRBJ1-5
D: NA
size: NA
V: TRBV6-2/TRBV6-3
DNA: TGTGCCAGCAGCCCCAGGGTAGATCAGCCCCAGCATTTT
CDR3: CASSPRVDQPQHF

J: TRBJ1-3
D: NA
size: NA
V: TRBV7-2
DNA: NA
CDR3: CASSSSAGGSDGNTIYF

J: TRBJ2-5
D: TRBD2
size: NA
V: TRBV19
DNA: TGTGCCAGTACCTCTTCCGGGAGCGGGAGAGTCCAAGAGACCCAGTACTTC
CDR3: CASTSSGSGRVQETQYF

J: TRBJ2-7
D: NA
size: once
V: TRBV11-1
DNA: TGTGCCAGCAGCTTAGGGGCCCTCTACGAGCAGTACTTC
CDR3: CASSLGALYEQYF

J: TRBJ1-1
D: NA
size: NA
V: TRBV19
DNA: TGTGCCAGTAGTATCAACAAGGGACTGGGGACTGAAGCTTTCTTT
CDR3: CASSINKGLGTEAFF

J: TRBJ2-6
D: NA
size: NA
V: TRBV10-1
DNA: TGCGCCAGCAGTGAGACCGTCCTAGGCCTTACTGGCTCTGGGGCCAACGTCCTGACTTTC
CDR3: CASSETVLGLTGSGANVLTF

J: TRBJ2-1
D: TRBD2
size: NA
V: TRBV9
DNA: TGTGCCAGCAGCGCGGCTACGGGGGGTTACAATGAGCAGTTCTTC
CDR3: CASSAATGGYNEQFF

J: TRBJ2-7
D: NA
size: once
V: TRBV9
DNA: TGTGCCAGCAGCGTAAGAACGGAGGACTACGAGCAGTACTTC
CDR3: CASSVRTEDYEQYF

J: TRBJ2-7
D: NA
size: once
V: TRBV7-8
DNA: TGTGCCAGCAGCACTGCCGGGTCCTACGAGCAGTACTTC
CDR3: CASSTAGSYEQYF

J: TRBJ1-1
D: NA
size: NA
V: TRBV18
DNA: TGTGCCAGCTCACCACCGGATCCTAGCAGGATGGGAACTGAAGCTTTCTTT
CDR3: CASSPPDPSRMGTEAFF

J: TRBJ2-5
D: NA
size: NA
V: TRBV19
DNA: TGTGCCAGTAGCCCCGGGCCTAGCAGAGAGACCCAGTACTTC
CDR3: CASSPGPSRETQYF

J: TRBJ1-1
D: TRBD1
size: NA
V: TRBV9
DNA: TGTGCCAGCAGCGTAGGACAGGGGGCCGGTCACACTGAAGCTTTCTTT
CDR3: CASSVGQGAGHTEAFF

J: TRBJ2-7
D: TRBD1
size: NA
V: TRBV7-2
DNA: TGTGCCAGCAGACGAACCGGGACAGGGGGCGTCTACGAGCAGTACTTC
CDR3: CASRRTGTGGVYEQYF

J: TRBJ1-2
D: NA
size: NA
V: TRBV7-2
DNA: TGTGCCAGCAGCTATTCCACGGCCATTAACTATGGCTACACCTTC
CDR3: CASSYSTAINYGYTF

J: TRBJ2-2
D: NA
size: NA
V: TRBV5-1
DNA: TGCGCCAGCAGCTTGAGGACTACAAACACCGGGGAGCTGTTTTTT
CDR3: CASSLRTTNTGELFF

J: TRBJ1-1
D: TRBD1
size: NA
V: TRBV10-2
DNA: TGCGCCAGCAGGCAGGGGGGAGGCGTGAACACTGAAGCTTTCTTT
CDR3: CASRQGGGVNTEAFF

J: TRBJ2-6
D: NA
size: NA
V: TRBV7-9
DNA: TGTGCCAGCAGCTTAGCGGGAGGCACTGGGGCCAACGTCCTGACTTTC
CDR3: CASSLAGGTGANVLTF

J: TRBJ2-7
D: TRBD2
size: NA
V: TRBV4-3
DNA: TGCGCCAGCAGCCAAGATGCGGGAGGCGACAACGAGCAGTACTTC
CDR3: CASSQDAGGDNEQYF

J: TRBJ2-2
D: NA
size: NA
V: TRBV19
DNA: TGTGCCAGTAGTGAAAGGAACACCGGGGAGCTGTTTTTT
CDR3: CASSERNTGELFF

J: TRBJ2-1
D: NA
size: NA
V: TRBV7-2
DNA: TGTGCCAGCAGCCTGTGGGCTAGCTCCCACAATGAGCAGTTCTTC
CDR3: CASSLWASSHNEQFF

J: TRBJ1-6
D: NA
size: NA
V: TRBV6-5
DNA: TGTGCCAGCAGACGTCAAGGGAAGGATTCACCCCTCCACTTT
CDR3: CASRRQGKDSPLHF

J: TRBJ1-6
D: NA
size: NA
V: TRBV3-1/TRBV3-2
DNA: TGTGCCAGCAGCCAAGGGTCAGTTAATTCACCCCTCCACTTT
CDR3: CASSQGSVNSPLHF

J: TRBJ2-1
D: NA
size: NA
V: TRBV10-2
DNA: TGCGCCAGCAGTGGCCTTTTCCACGGGGCATACAATGAGCAGTTCTTC
CDR3: CASSGLFHGAYNEQFF

J: TRBJ2-1
D: TRBD2
size: NA
V: TRBV2
DNA: TGTGCCAGCAGTGGCGGGAGTGGATACAATGAGCAGTTCTTC
CDR3: CASSGGSGYNEQFF

J: TRBJ1-6
D: TRBD1
size: NA
V: TRBV13
DNA: TGTGCCAGCAGCTTATATAACAGGGGGCGATCACCCCTCCACTTT
CDR3: CASSLYNRGRSPLHF

J: TRBJ1-3
D: TRBD1
size: NA
V: TRBV19
DNA: TGTGCCAGTAGTACGGCAAGATGGACAGGCTCTGGAAACACCATATATTTT
CDR3: CASSTARWTGSGNTIYF

J: TRBJ2-1
D: NA
size: NA
V: TRBV14
DNA: TGTGCCAGCAGCCAAGTATTGAGGAGGGGGTGGAACAATGAGCAGTTCTTC
CDR3: CASSQVLRRGWNNEQFF

J: TRBJ2-2
D: NA
size: NA
V: TRBV5-1
DNA: TGCGCCAGCAGTTCCCGAGGGGCGTCCGGGGAGCTGTTTTTT
CDR3: CASSSRGASGELFF

J: TRBJ2-1
D: NA
size: NA
V: TRBV6-5
DNA: TGTGCCAGCAGTTATGTGCTAAACAGACAGAATGAGCAGTTCTTC
CDR3: CASSYVLNRQNEQFF

J: TRBJ2-6
D: NA
size: NA
V: TRBV7-2
DNA: TGTGCCAGCAGCTTAGGGTATGGGGCCAACGTCCTGACTTTC
CDR3: CASSLGYGANVLTF

J: TRBJ1-5
D: NA
size: few
V: TRBV3-1/TRBV3-2
DNA: TGTGCCAGCAGCCAGACGCCGGGTAGAGGGAGCCAGCCCCAGCATTTT
CDR3: CASSQTPGRGSQPQHF

J: TRBJ2-1
D: TRBD2
size: NA
V: TRBV4-2
DNA: TGTGCCAGCAGCCAAGATCTGGCTAGCGGCTACAATGAGCAGTTCTTC
CDR3: CASSQDLASGYNEQFF

J: TRBJ2-7
D: NA
size: once
V: TRBV5-1
DNA: TGCGCCAGCAGCTTGGCCGGGACCTACGAGCAGTACTTC
CDR3: CASSLAGTYEQYF

J: TRBJ2-4
D: NA
size: NA
V: TRBV5-8
DNA: TGTGCCAGCAGCTTCAGGGGAGAGGCCAAAAACATTCAGTACTTC
CDR3: CASSFRGEAKNIQYF